This T cell receptor (beta chain) was sequenced for a study of blood T cells in healthy people across ages. The overall study: Per every two T cells, about one barcoded beta molecule was captured by template switching. Overall study findings and caveats: Unsorted PBMCs prevented conclusive naive versus antigen-experienced comparison. Naive CD4+ cell counts and diversity both ran higher in long-lived than in aged donors.

Ten milliliters of peripheral blood were drawn from each donor into EDTA-treated tubes. Germline CDR1 and CDR2: MGHRA and YSYEKL. This CDR3 spans 15 amino acids. This clonotype was seen once. Its antigen is not known. A much larger clone is a single base away; this may be a read error. Together with a sample-barcoded 5' primer, a J-beta primer mix was included in a second PCR lasting roughly 6 to 12 cycles. TCRdb reanalysed the 5' RACE reads using MiXCR and keeps one entry per CDR3 protein. The sample yields around 1.5 million distinct CDR3 sequences, around 36% seen once. The TCR was taken from a woman aged 25-40 years in good health. The material sequenced was blood. V usage is TRBV4-1 and J usage is TRBJ2-1; D possibly corresponds to TRBD2 (6 bases). In nucleotides, the CDR3 is TGCGCCAGCAGCCAAGGGACGGAGGGGTTGAATGAGCACTTCTTC. Its translation: CASSQGTEGLNEHFF.